The next 19 T cell receptor beta chains were all read from a single sample in a study of OX40 agonist ivuxolimab in advanced cancers. Clones were read by immunoSEQ multiplex PCR, and TCRdb kept only the in-frame ones, dropping some. This table has over 20,000 clones, 70% to 90% appearing once. The sequencing used CD4+ or CD8+ T cells sorted from blood, collected in a trial of the OX40 agonist ivuxolimab. The origin of the receptors is an adult with an advanced solid tumor such as melanoma, head and neck, liver or kidney cancer.

This clone was observed a single time. The chain combines TRBV10-3 with TRBJ2-3; 9 bases map to TRBD2. Trimming removed 7 bases from V and 2 bases from J; junction bases left unmatched: 7. Germline V CDR1 and CDR2: ENHRY, SYGVKD. CDR3 length: 15 residues. This chain's CDR3 is CAINSERGATDTQYF. In DNA form, the CDR3 reads TGTGCCATCAATTCGGAGCGGGGGGCCACAGATACGCAGTATTTT.

The chain carries TRBV11-3 and TRBJ1-5; weak D call: TRBD1 (5 bases). Germline V lookup: CDR1 SGHNT, CDR2 YENEEA. The CDR3 has 17 residues. V was cut by 3 bases and J by 2 bases, with 17 bases left in between. CDR3: CASSLVGGAKGNQPQHF. DNA of the CDR3: TGTGCCAGCAGCTTGGTGGGAGGGGCCAAGGGCAATCAGCCCCAGCATTTT.

V gene TRBV9 combines with J gene TRBJ2-7; perhaps TRBD1 as D (5 bases). This CDR3 has 13 residues. The V and J ends lost 4 bases and 0 bases respectively, with 8 bases between them. Germline V gene lookup returns CDR1 SGDLS and CDR2 YYNGEE. The CDR3 spells CASSQGSSYEQYF. CDR3 nucleotide sequence: TGTGCCAGCAGCCAGGGCAGCTCCTACGAGCAGTACTTC.

This chain uses TRBV7-2 with TRBJ2-7; possible D gene TRBD2, 6 bases. Trimming pared 1 base from V and 3 bases from J, leaving 13 bases between. Germline loops: CDR1 SGHTA, CDR2 FQGNSA. This CDR3 comprises 15 residues. The chain's CDR3 is CASSLGFGGGYEQYF. The CDR3 DNA sequence: TGTGCCAGCAGCTTAGGTTTTGGGGGAGGCTACGAGCAGTACTTC.

The gene calls are TRBV13 and TRBJ2-1, with 9 positions matching TRBD2. The CDR3 runs 15 residues. J lost 8 bases, V lost 2 bases, and 7 bases had no gene match. CDR1 PRHDT and CDR2 FYEKMQ come from the germline V gene (reference sequence). The CDR3 nucleotides are TGTGCCAGCAGCTTATCGGCGGGGGGGCCCGATGAGCAGTTCTTC. It specifies CASSLSAGGPDEQFF.

The V and J genes are TRBV9 and TRBJ2-1; no clear D gene. V was shortened by 0 bases and J by 0 bases, with 16 bases between the two germline ends. The CDR3 extends over 18 amino acids. Per the germline V gene, CDR1 is SGDLS and CDR2 is YYNGEE. CDR3 protein: CASSVAATPSRSYNEQFF. The CDR3 nucleotides are TGTGCCAGCAGCGTAGCTGCCACCCCGTCCCGCTCCTACAATGAGCAGTTCTTC.

The chain has TRBV7-2 and TRBJ2-1; 7 nucleotides match TRBD2. The CDR3 has 17 residues. Trimming removed 5 bases from V and 3 bases from J; junction bases left unmatched: 13. Germline values: CDR1 SGHTA, CDR2 FQGNSA. In DNA, the CDR3 is TGTGCCAGCAGCCCCTTTGGCGGCGGGAGCTTCTACAATGAGCAGTTCTTC. It translates to CASSPFGGGSFYNEQFF.

The chain links TRBV7-2 to TRBJ1-2; 8 nucleotides align to TRBD1. Trimming at V came to 5 bases and at J to 8 bases, leaving 10 bases not matched to a gene. Per germline, CDR1 SGHTA and CDR2 FQGNSA. The CDR3 spans 14 residues. The CDR3 loop is CASSPRDRGSGYTF. As DNA, the CDR3 is TGTGCCAGCAGCCCTCGAGACAGGGGATCAGGCTACACCTTC.

This chain connects TRBV4-1 to TRBJ2-2; 7 bases match TRBD1. This CDR3 is 15 amino acids long. V dropped 1 base and J dropped 3; count of bases not matched to a gene: 2. Germline CDR1 and CDR2: MGHRA and YSYEKL. The CDR3 sequence: CASSQGQGDTGELFF. Written as DNA, the CDR3 is TGCGCCAGCAGCCAAGGACAGGGAGACACCGGGGAGCTGTTTTTT.

V usage is TRBV28 and J usage is TRBJ2-7; 10 bases agree with TRBD2. CDR3 length: 14 residues. The V and J ends lost 5 bases and 5 bases, in that order; junction bases with no gene match: 6. Germline values: CDR1 MDHEN, CDR2 SYDVKM. This CDR3 reads CASSQAGGLDEQYF. The CDR3 DNA sequence: TGTGCCAGCAGTCAAGCGGGAGGGCTCGACGAGCAGTACTTC.

The chain couples TRBV5-1 to TRBJ2-1; TRBD2 aligns across 8 bases. Germline V lookup: CDR1 SGHRS, CDR2 YFSETQ. The V and J ends lost 0 bases and 5 bases, in that order; junction bases with no gene match: 10. This CDR3 contains 17 residues. Written as DNA, the CDR3 is TGCGCCAGCAGCTTGGCCGGCAGCGGGGGATGGGACAATGAGCAGTTCTTC. It translates to CASSLAGSGGWDNEQFF. The full variable domain, its missing parts supplied by reference TRBV5-1 and TRBJ2-1, is KAGVTQTPRYLIKTRGQQVTLSCSPISGHRSVSWYQQTPGQGLQFLFEYFSETQRNKGNFPGRFSGRQFSNSRSEMNVSTLELGDSALYLCASSLAGSGGWDNEQFFGPGTRLTVL.

This chain links TRBV10-3 with TRBJ2-5; 9 bases match TRBD2. Looked up from germline, CDR1 is ENHRY and CDR2 is SYGVKD. The CDR3 length is 16 residues. Unmatched junction bases numbered 8, after V lost 3 bases and J lost 3 bases. The CDR3 coding sequence is TGTGCCATCAGTGACCCGGGTGCTAGCGGGGAAGAGACCCAGTACTTC. Translating gives CAISDPGASGEETQYF.

The chain carries TRBV5-1 and TRBJ1-4; D possibly corresponds to TRBD1 (6 bases). The CDR3 totals 18 residues. Germline CDR1 and CDR2: SGHRS and YFSETQ. The germline V and J ends were trimmed by 1 base and 8 bases, with 24 bases remaining between them. CDR3 region: CASSLLAGGAQLGEKLFF. Here the CDR3 DNA reads TGCGCCAGCAGCTTGCTGGCCGGGGGCGCTCAGTTGGGGGAAAAACTGTTTTTT.

This clone was counted between two and nine times. This chain joins TRBV11-2 and TRBJ2-1, with 8 positions matching TRBD2. After removal of 2 bases from V and 2 bases from J, the junction contained 2 bases not matched to a gene. The CDR3 is 15 residues long. CDR1 is SGHAT, CDR2 FQNNGV, per germline. The CDR3 is CASSLLAGTYNEQFF. CDR3 bases: TGTGCCAGCAGCTTACTAGCGGGCACCTACAATGAGCAGTTCTTC.

The rearrangement links TRBV7-3 to TRBJ2-3, with D tentatively TRBD2 (6 bases). V was shortened by 5 bases and J by 5 bases, with 14 bases between the two germline ends. This CDR3 contains 14 residues. Germline CDR1 and CDR2: SGHTA and FQGTGA. The CDR3 coding sequence is TGTGCCAGCAGCCCGCGGGGTGGTCGAGATACGCAGTATTTT. Translated: CASSPRGGRDTQYF.

The J gene is TRBJ2-7, the V gene TRBV4-2, with TRBD1 matching over 8 bases. The trim removed 4 bases at V and 3 bases at J, leaving 11 bases unmatched. Germline V gene data show CDR1 as LGHNA and CDR2 as YNFKEQ. The CDR3 covers 16 residues. CDR3 nucleotide sequence: TGTGCCAGCAGCCCTTTACGGACAGGGATTAGCTACGAGCAGTACTTC. This encodes CASSPLRTGISYEQYF.

V gene TRBV7-3 combines with J gene TRBJ2-5; D may be TRBD2 (6 bases). Looked up from germline, CDR1 is SGHTA and CDR2 is FQGTGA. The CDR3 consists of 15 residues. V was cut by 2 bases and J by 5 bases, with 15 bases left in between. In DNA form, the CDR3 reads TGTGCCAGCAGCTTAGGAGGCGGCAGCGGGGAGACCCAGTACTTC. This encodes CASSLGGGSGETQYF. Drawing the rest from reference TRBV7-3 and TRBJ2-5, the complete variable domain is GAGVSQTPSNKVTEKGKYVELRCDPISGHTALYWYRQSLGQGPEFLIYFQGTGAADDSGLPNDRFFAVRPEGSVSTLKIQRTERGDSAVYLCASSLGGGSGETQYFGPGTRLLVL.

The chain combines TRBV11-2 with TRBJ2-7; D remains unclear. Germline V gene sequence: CDR1 SGHAT, CDR2 FQNNGV. Between the trimmed V and J ends, which lost 7 bases and 3 bases, there was a span of 7 bases. The length of the CDR3 is 11 residues. As DNA, the CDR3 is TGTGCCAGCACTCCTCACTACGAGCAGTACTTC. It translates to CASTPHYEQYF. Combining the CDR3 with reference TRBV11-2 and TRBJ2-7 gives the whole variable domain EAGVAQSPRYKIIEKRQSVAFWCNPISGHATLYWYQQILGQGPKLLIQFQNNGVVDDSQLPKDRFSAERLKGVDSTLKIQPAKLEDSAVYLCASTPHYEQYFGPGTRLTVT.

The rearrangement uses TRBV7-9 and TRBJ2-7; a possible D gene is TRBD2 (5 bases). V was clipped by 0 bases and J by 5 bases, with 14 bases between them. CDR1 and CDR2 (germline): SEHNR, FQNEAQ (reference sequence). This CDR3 spans 15 amino acids. CDR3 region: CASSLALGLNNEQYF. The DNA for the CDR3 is TGTGCCAGCAGCTTAGCGCTAGGACTTAATAACGAGCAGTACTTC.